The T cell receptor (beta chain) under discussion was sequenced for a study of identical twins. The CDR3 has 11 residues. The germline V gene encodes CDR1 PRHDT and CDR2 FYEKMQ (reference sequence). Trimming took 5 bases from V and 10 from J; bases not matched to a gene: 2. One entry per CDR3 protein, called by TCRdb with MiXCR from the 5' RACE reads. The sample records roughly 540,000 distinct CDR3 sequences, roughly a fifth being singletons. A further study also used this sample, focusing on T cells expressing NK-cell markers.

The chain joins TRBV13 to TRBJ2-1; TRBD1 aligns across 7 bases. The sequencing input was CD4+ T cells sorted from blood. The sequence was obtained from a woman between 18 and 29 years old in good health. The DNA of the CDR3 is TGTGCCAGCAGCGAGGGACAGGAGCAGTTCTTC. Translated: CASSEGQEQFF.